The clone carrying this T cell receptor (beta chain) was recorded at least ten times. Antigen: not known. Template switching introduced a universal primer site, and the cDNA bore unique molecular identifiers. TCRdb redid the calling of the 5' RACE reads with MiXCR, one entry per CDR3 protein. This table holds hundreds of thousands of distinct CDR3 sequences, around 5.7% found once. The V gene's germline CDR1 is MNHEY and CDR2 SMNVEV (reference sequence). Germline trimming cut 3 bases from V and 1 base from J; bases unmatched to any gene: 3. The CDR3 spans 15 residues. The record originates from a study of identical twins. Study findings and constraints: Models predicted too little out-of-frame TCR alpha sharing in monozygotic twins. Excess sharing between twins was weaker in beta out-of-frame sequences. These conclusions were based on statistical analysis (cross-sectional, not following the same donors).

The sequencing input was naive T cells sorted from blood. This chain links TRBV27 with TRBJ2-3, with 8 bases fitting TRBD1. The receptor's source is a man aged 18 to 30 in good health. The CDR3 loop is CASSFDRGGTDTQYF. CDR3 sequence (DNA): TGTGCCAGCAGTTTCGACAGGGGTGGCACAGATACGCAGTATTTT.